The clone carrying this TCR beta chain is deemed medium-sized. Antigen: not known. Sequence data for DNA of cultured CD4+ T cells were generated by the Oncomine TCR Beta short-read assay. TCRdb itself ran the PCR reads through MiXCR, one entry per CDR3 protein. The table records about 9,300 distinct CDR3 sequences, approximately 52% of them present only once. This entry is derived from a study of vaccination and CD4 T cells after COVID-19. Noted treatment: roughly nine-day PBMC culture with coronavirus spike peptide pools or control peptides (ViraFEST assay). Via ViraFEST, peptide pools expanded antigen-specific T cells before TCR sequencing. V lost 5 bases, J lost 0 bases, and 11 bases lay in between. From germline, CDR1 is SQVTM and CDR2 ANQGSEA. The CDR3 sequence is 13 residues long.

The sequence was collected from a human donor who had recovered from COVID-19. Sequencing was carried out using CD4+ T cells from blood, cultured in vitro. The J gene is TRBJ2-7, the V gene TRBV29-1, with D perhaps TRBD1 (6 bases). CDR3 DNA: TGCAGCGTTAGCAGGGGACACTCCTACGAGCAGTACTTC. Its translation is CSVSRGHSYEQYF.